These 11 T cell receptor beta chains originate from one sample sequenced in a study of control samples from healthy donors and cancer patients. Sequenced by immunoSEQ multiplex PCR; TCRdb stores in-frame clones only, minus some. The sample holds 75,000 to 95,000 clones, about 89% seen once. The sequencing input was PBMCs. The receptor source for this set is a woman aged 45-59 years with colorectal cancer.

The genes are TRBV28 and TRBJ2-7; perhaps TRBD1 as D (5 bases). With 2 bases removed from V and 5 bases from J, the gap between germline ends came to 10 bases. Per germline, CDR1 MDHEN and CDR2 SYDVKM. This CDR3 is 13 amino acids long. For the CDR3, the DNA is TGTGCCAGCAGTTTAGGCAGGGTCAACGAGCAGTACGTC. Its protein is CASSLGRVNEQYV.

This clone was counted a single time. The CDR3 sequence is CATSQGGTGELFF. The CDR3 DNA follows: TGTGCCACTTCACAGGGGGGCACCGGGGAGCTGTTTTTT. The chain is built from TRBV19 and TRBJ2-2; TRBD1 agrees at 8 bases. The junction had 5 bases not matched to a gene; V was cut back by 10 bases and J by 4 bases. Germline lookup yields CDR1 LNHDA and CDR2 SQIVND (reference sequence). The CDR3 runs to 13 residues.

Here the CDR3 reads CASSVGSNTGELFF. The CDR3 nucleotides are TGTGCCAGCAGTGTAGGCTCAAACACCGGGGAGCTGTTTTTT. The chain is built from TRBV2 and TRBJ2-2; D gene unclear. CDR1 is SNHLY, CDR2 FYNNEI, per germline. CDR3 length: 14 residues. V was clipped by 4 bases and J by 2 bases, with 8 bases between them.

This clone was seen a few times. This chain connects TRBV5-4 to TRBJ1-1; D is ambiguous. Germline values: CDR1 SGHNT, CDR2 YYREEE (reference sequence). The germline V and J ends were trimmed by 2 bases and 1 base, with 3 bases remaining between them. The CDR3 sequence is 12 residues long. CDR3 residues: CASSLQNTEAFF. The CDR3 nucleotides are TGTGCCAGCAGCTTACAGAACACTGAAGCTTTCTTT.

The chain carries TRBV14 and TRBJ1-1; D ambiguous. The CDR3 length is 13 residues. V was cut by 6 bases and J by 4 bases, with 12 bases left in between. Germline V gene data show CDR1 as SGHDN and CDR2 as FVKESK. CDR3 in DNA: TGTGCCAGCAGGAACCTCGGTAGCACTGAAGCTTTCTTT. It encodes CASRNLGSTEAFF.

About this clone itself: An end of the junction does not agree with germline; a read error may underlie this. Other DNA sequences in this sample translate to the same CDR3. The V gene is TRBV18, the J gene TRBJ2-2; the D gene could be TRBD1 or TRBD2 (5 bases each). CDR3 length equals 16 residues. The germline CDR1 and CDR2 sequences are KGHSH and LQKENI. CDR3 coding DNA: TGTGCCAGCTCACCAAGGGCACCCCAGGGCACCGGGGAGCTGTTTTTC. Encoded protein: CASSPRAPQGTGELFF.

The J gene is TRBJ1-6, the V gene TRBV6-2 or TRBV6-3; 9 nucleotides align to TRBD1. This CDR3 region has 15 residues. The germline gives CDR1 MNHEY, CDR2 SVGEGT. The V and J ends lost 4 bases and 8 bases, in that order; junction bases with no gene match: 6. CDR3 sequence reads: CASSWGDRADSPLHF. Here the CDR3 DNA reads TGTGCCAGCAGTTGGGGGGACAGGGCGGATTCACCCCTCCACTTT.

This chain links TRBV18 with TRBJ1-1; TRBD1 might be the D (5 bases). V lost 3 bases to trimming and J lost 4 bases, with 18 bases between them. This CDR3 contains 16 residues. Germline V gives CDR1 KGHSH, CDR2 LQKENI. CDR3 amino acids: CASSPTVGVGGTEAFF. The CDR3 DNA sequence: TGTGCCAGCTCACCTACCGTTGGGGTGGGGGGCACTGAAGCTTTCTTT.

V and J are TRBV11-3 and TRBJ2-1; 9 bases are shared with TRBD1. The V segment lost 3 bases and the J segment 2 bases; nucleotides outside the gene matches: 8. CDR1 is SGHNT, CDR2 YENEEA, per germline. The CDR3 length is 17 residues. The CDR3 DNA reads TGTGCCAGCAGCTTTGGGGCCGGGACAGGGCCCTACAATGAGCAGTTCTTC. It codes for CASSFGAGTGPYNEQFF.

V is TRBV10-3 and J is TRBJ2-7; D is uncertain. V was trimmed by 6 bases and J by 4 bases, leaving 10 bases between them. There are 12 residues in the CDR3. The germline gives CDR1 ENHRY, CDR2 SYGVKD. CDR3 nucleotides: TGTGCCATCAGCTCAAAGGGTTACGAGCAGTACGTC. Translating gives CAISSKGYEQYV.

In this sample, this clone turned up once. The chain uses TRBV6-2 or TRBV6-3 and TRBJ1-2; a possible D gene is TRBD1 (5 bases). V was pared by 3 bases and J by 6 bases, with 20 bases between. This CDR3 is 16 amino acids long. The germline CDR1 and CDR2 sequences are MNHEY and SVGEGT. This CDR3 reads CASSYEAGRRRDGYTF. The CDR3 coding sequence is TGTGCCAGCAGTTATGAGGCAGGGAGGCGCCGGGATGGCTACACCTTC.